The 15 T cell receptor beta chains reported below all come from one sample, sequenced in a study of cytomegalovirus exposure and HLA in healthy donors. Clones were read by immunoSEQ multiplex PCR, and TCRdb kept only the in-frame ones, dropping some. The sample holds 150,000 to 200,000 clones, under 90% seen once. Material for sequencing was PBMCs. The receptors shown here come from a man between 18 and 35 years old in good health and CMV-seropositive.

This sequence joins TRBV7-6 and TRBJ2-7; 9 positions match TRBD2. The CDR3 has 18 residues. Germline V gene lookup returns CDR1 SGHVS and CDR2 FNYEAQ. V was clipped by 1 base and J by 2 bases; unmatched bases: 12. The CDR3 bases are TGTGCCAGCAGCTTAGAAGGGGAGCTAGCGGGATTTGCCTACGAGCAGTACTTC. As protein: CASSLEGELAGFAYEQYF.

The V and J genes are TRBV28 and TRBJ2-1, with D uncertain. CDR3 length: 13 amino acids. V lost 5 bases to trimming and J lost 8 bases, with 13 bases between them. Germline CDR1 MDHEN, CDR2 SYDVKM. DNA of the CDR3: TGTGCCAGCAGTCCCCCGCATGGCTATGAGCAGTTCTTC. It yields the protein CASSPPHGYEQFF.

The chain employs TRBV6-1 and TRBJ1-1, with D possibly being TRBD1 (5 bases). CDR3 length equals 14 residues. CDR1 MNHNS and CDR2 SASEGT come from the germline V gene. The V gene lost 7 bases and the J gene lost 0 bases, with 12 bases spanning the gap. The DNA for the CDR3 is TGTGCCAGCACCCAAGGGGTTATGAACACTGAAGCTTTCTTT. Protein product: CASTQGVMNTEAFF.

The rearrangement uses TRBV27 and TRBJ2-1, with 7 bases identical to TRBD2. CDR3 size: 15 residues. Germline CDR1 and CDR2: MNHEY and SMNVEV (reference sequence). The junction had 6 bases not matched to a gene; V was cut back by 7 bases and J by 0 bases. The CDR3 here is CASKPGLSSYNEQFF. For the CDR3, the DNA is TGTGCCAGCAAGCCGGGACTAAGCTCCTACAATGAGCAGTTCTTC.

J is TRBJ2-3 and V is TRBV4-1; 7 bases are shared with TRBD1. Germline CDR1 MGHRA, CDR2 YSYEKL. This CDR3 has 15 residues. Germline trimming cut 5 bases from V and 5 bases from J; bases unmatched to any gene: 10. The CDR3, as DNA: TGCGCCAGCAGCAAAGGCGACAGGGAGAGAGATACGCAGTATTTT. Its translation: CASSKGDRERDTQYF.

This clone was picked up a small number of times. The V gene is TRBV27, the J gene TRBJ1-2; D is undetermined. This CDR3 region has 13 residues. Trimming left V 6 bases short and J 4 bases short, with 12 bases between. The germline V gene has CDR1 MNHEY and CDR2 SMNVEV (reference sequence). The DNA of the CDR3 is TGTGCCAGCAGCCAGCCGGGAGCCTATGGCTACACCTTC. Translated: CASSQPGAYGYTF.

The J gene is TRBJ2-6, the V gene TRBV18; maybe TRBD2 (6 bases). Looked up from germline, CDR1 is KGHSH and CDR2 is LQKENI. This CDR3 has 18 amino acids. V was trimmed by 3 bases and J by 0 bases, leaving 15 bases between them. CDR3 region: CASSPREAGGSGANVLTF. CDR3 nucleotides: TGTGCCAGCTCACCCAGGGAAGCGGGCGGCTCTGGGGCCAACGTCCTGACTTTC.

CDR3 DNA: TGTGCCAGCAGCAGATCCTCCCTCGGGTTGTCGTACTTC. Translated, it gives CASSRSSLGLSYF. This chain uses TRBV5-6 with TRBJ2-7; D unclear. This CDR3 spans 13 amino acids. The germline V gene encodes CDR1 SGHDT and CDR2 YYEEEE. Deletions cut 4 bases from V and 12 bases from J, with 20 bases between.

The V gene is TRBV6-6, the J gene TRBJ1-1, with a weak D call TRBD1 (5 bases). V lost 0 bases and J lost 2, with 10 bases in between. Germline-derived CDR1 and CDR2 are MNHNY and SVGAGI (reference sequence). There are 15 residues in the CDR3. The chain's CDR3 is CASSYSSQGNTEAFF. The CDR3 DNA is TGTGCCAGCAGTTACTCGAGTCAGGGTAACACTGAAGCTTTCTTT.

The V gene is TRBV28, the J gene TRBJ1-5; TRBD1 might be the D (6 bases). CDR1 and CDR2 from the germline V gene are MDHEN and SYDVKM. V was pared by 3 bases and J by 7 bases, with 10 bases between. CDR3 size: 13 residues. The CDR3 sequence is CASSFVQGQPQHF. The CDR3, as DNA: TGTGCCAGCAGTTTTGTCCAGGGGCAGCCCCAGCATTTT.

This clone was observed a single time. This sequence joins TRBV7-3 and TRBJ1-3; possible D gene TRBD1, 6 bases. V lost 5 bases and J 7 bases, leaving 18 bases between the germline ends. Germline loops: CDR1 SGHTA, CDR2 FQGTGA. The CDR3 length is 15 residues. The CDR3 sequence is CASSPGPGDTNTIYF. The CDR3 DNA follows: TGTGCCAGCAGCCCCGGCCCTGGGGACACGAACACCATATATTTT.

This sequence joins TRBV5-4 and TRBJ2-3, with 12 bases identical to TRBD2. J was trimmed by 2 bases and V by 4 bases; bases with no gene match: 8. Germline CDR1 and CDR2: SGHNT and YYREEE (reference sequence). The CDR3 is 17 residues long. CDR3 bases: TGTGCCAGCAGCCTGGTCGGACTAGCGGGACACACAGATACGCAGTATTTT. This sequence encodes CASSLVGLAGHTDTQYF.

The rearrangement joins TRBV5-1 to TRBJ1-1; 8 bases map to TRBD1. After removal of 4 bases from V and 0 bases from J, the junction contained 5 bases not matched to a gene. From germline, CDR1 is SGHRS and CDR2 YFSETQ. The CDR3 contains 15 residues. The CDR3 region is CASSLRTGMNTEAFF. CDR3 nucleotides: TGCGCCAGCAGCCTCAGGACAGGGATGAACACTGAAGCTTTCTTT.

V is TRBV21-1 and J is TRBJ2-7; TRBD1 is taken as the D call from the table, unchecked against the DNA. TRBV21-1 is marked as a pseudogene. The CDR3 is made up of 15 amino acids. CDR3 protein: CASTPKRQGYHEQYF. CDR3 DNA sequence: TGTGCCAGCACCCCGAAGAGACAGGGGTACCACGAGCAGTACTTC.

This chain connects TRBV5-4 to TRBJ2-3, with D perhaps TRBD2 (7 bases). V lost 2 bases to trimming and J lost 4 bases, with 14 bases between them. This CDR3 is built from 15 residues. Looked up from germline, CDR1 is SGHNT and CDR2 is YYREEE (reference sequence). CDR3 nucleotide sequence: TGTGCCAGCAGCTTCGGGGGGCTTGGGGCAGATACGCAGTATTTT. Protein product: CASSFGGLGADTQYF.